This T cell receptor (beta chain) was documented in a study of T-cell reconstitution after alpha-beta-depleted transplantation in children. Study results and caveats: As was reported, about two months after transplant, alpha-beta T cells came from several hundred expanded graft clones. Newly produced T cells mostly provided counts and TCRbeta diversity after one year, as hyperexpanded clones declined.

The table lists this clonotype with many counts. Its matching antigen is unknown. Unique molecular identifiers featured in how the TCRbeta library was prepared. MiXCR, run by TCRdb on the PCR reads, gives a single entry per CDR3 protein. The data show about 280,000 distinct CDR3 sequences, around 10% seen once. Germline V CDR1 and CDR2: KGHSH, LQKENI. Trimming took 3 bases from V and 2 from J, leaving 7 bases between them. This CDR3 comprises 13 residues. This material consisted of peripheral blood, taken 180 days after TCRalphabeta/CD19-depleted stem cell transplant. The chain is built from TRBV18 and TRBJ2-5, with D possibly being TRBD2 (5 bases). This TCR derives from a male patient aged 2-10 years who had a stem cell transplant for chronic granulomatous disease, so the T cells may come from the graft donor. The CDR3 sequence: CASSPRLQETQYF. The CDR3 DNA follows: TGTGCCAGCTCACCCCGACTACAAGAGACCCAGTACTTC.